This entry lists 25 T cell receptor beta chains sequenced from one sample in a study of T-cell reconstitution after alpha-beta-depleted transplantation in children. Unique molecular identifiers tagged the TCRbeta library. MiXCR, applied by TCRdb to the PCR reads, yields one record per CDR3 protein. This table has some 600,000 distinct CDR3 sequences, 10% to 15% appearing once. Sequenced here: PBMCs, mostly from graft donor cells, sampled 360 days after TCRalphabeta/CD19-depleted stem cell transplant. These TCRs come from a male patient between 5 and 17 years old who had a stem cell transplant for acute myeloid leukemia, so the T cells may come from the graft donor.

The chain is built from TRBV7-3 and TRBJ2-3; 10 positions match TRBD2. In germline, CDR1 is SGHTA, CDR2 FQGTGA. This CDR3 is built from 17 residues. Unmatched junction bases numbered 11, after V lost 5 bases and J lost 3 bases. The CDR3 sequence is CASSKTPGTSETDTQYF. The CDR3 region has the DNA TGTGCCAGCAGCAAAACCCCCGGGACTAGCGAAACAGATACGCAGTATTTT.

Only one count was recorded for this clonotype. This rearrangement joins TRBV7-9 to TRBJ2-7; D might be TRBD2 (6 bases). Trimming shortened V by 5 bases and J by 2 bases, and 19 bases separated the two germline ends. The CDR3 runs to 16 residues. Germline V gene lookup returns CDR1 SEHNR and CDR2 FQNEAQ (reference sequence). The CDR3 sequence: CASSPEGLAYPYEQYF. As DNA, the CDR3 is TGTGCCAGCAGCCCCGAAGGGCTAGCGTACCCCTACGAGCAGTACTTC.

The sample holds many counts of this clonotype. The rearrangement uses TRBV28 and TRBJ2-4, with D unclear. V dropped 3 bases and J dropped 5 bases, with 11 bases sitting between them. This CDR3 has 14 residues. The germline V gene encodes CDR1 MDHEN and CDR2 SYDVKM. CDR3 residues: CASSLKALENIQYF. CDR3 DNA sequence: TGTGCCAGCAGTTTGAAGGCCCTAGAAAACATTCAGTACTTC. Filled out from reference TRBV28 and TRBJ2-4, the complete variable domain reads DVKVTQSSRYLVKRTGEKVFLECVQDMDHENMFWYRQDPGLGLRLIYFSYDVKMKEKGDIPEGYSVSREKKERFSLILESASTNQTSMYLCASSLKALENIQYFGAGTRLSVL.

The chain links TRBV3-1 to TRBJ2-7; TRBD2 agrees at 9 bases. The germline gives CDR1 LGHDT, CDR2 YNNKEL (reference sequence). CDR3 length: 18 residues. V trimming: 1 base; J trimming: 1 base; junction bases outside the gene matches: 11. CDR3 sequence reads: CASSQGNLAGMMSYEQYF. CDR3 nucleotide sequence: TGTGCCAGCAGCCAAGGCAACCTAGCGGGGATGATGTCCTACGAGCAGTACTTC.

V gene TRBV20-1 combines with J gene TRBJ2-1; possibly TRBD2 for D (7 bases). The CDR3 runs 16 residues. V dropped 6 bases and J dropped 7 bases, with 25 bases sitting between them. CDR1 and CDR2 from the germline V gene are DFQATT and SNEGSKA (reference sequence). The CDR3 sequence: CSAGPWGAGVGNEQFF. CDR3 nucleotide sequence: TGCAGTGCCGGACCCTGGGGGGCGGGAGTTGGTAATGAGCAGTTCTTC.

The chain uses TRBV10-3 and TRBJ2-1, with a possible D match to TRBD1 (5 bases). The CDR3 extends over 12 amino acids. Germline values: CDR1 ENHRY, CDR2 SYGVKD. Trimming removed 2 bases at V and 7 bases at J, with 6 bases between. The CDR3 is CAISEDRNEQFF. In DNA form, the CDR3 reads TGTGCCATCAGTGAGGACAGAAATGAGCAGTTCTTC.

Worth noting for this clonotype: A read error is possible here, since a much larger clone lies one base away. This chain connects TRBV11-1 to TRBJ2-3; D is ambiguous. This CDR3 is 14 amino acids long. CDR1 SGHAT and CDR2 FQDESV come from the germline V gene (reference sequence). DNA of the CDR3: TGTGCCAGCACCTTAAATGGCCCGTCAGATACGCAGTATTTT. Translated: CASTLNGPSDTQYF.

The chain employs TRBV20-1 and TRBJ2-3, with unresolved D. The ends were cut back, 3 bases at V and 4 bases at J, with 8 bases in the middle. The CDR3 runs to 12 residues. CDR1 is DFQATT and CDR2 is SNEGSKA in the germline V gene (reference sequence). CDR3 bases: TGCAGTGCTAGTGGCAGCTCAGATACGCAGTATTTT. It is translated as CSASGSSDTQYF.

The CDR3 nucleotides read TGCGCCAGCAGCCAAGATGGACAGGGGGCGAACACTGAAGCTTTCTTT. Translated: CASSQDGQGANTEAFF. This chain links TRBV4-3 with TRBJ1-1, with TRBD1 matching over 11 bases. The CDR3 is 16 residues long. Germline values: CDR1 LGHNA, CDR2 YSLEER. With V trimmed by 0 bases and J by 1 base, 1 base remained unmatched.

This clonotype occurred a few times. The J gene is TRBJ1-6, the V gene TRBV29-1; no reliable D call. The CDR3 runs 15 residues. CDR1 is SQVTM and CDR2 is ANQGSEA in the germline V gene. V lost 5 bases to trimming and J lost 7 bases, with 18 bases between them. This CDR3 reads CSVRRRWTENSPLHF. In DNA form, the CDR3 reads TGCAGCGTTCGAAGAAGATGGACGGAGAATTCACCCCTCCACTTT.

This clonotype was detected once. The chain employs TRBV9 and TRBJ2-7; D is uncertain. The CDR3 covers 13 residues. The germline CDR1 and CDR2 sequences are SGDLS and YYNGEE. The V end lost 3 bases, the J end lost 4 bases, and 11 bases lay between the germline ends. CDR3 in DNA: TGTGCCAGCAGCGACCTCAACCAGTACGAGCAGTACTTC. Its translation is CASSDLNQYEQYF. The entire variable domain, with the rest obtained from reference TRBV9 and TRBJ2-7, is as follows: DSGVTQTPKHLITATGQRVTLRCSPRSGDLSVYWYQQSLDQGLQFLIQYYNGEERAKGNILERFSAQQFPDLHSELNLSSLELGDSALYFCASSDLNQYEQYFGPGTRLTVT.

The chain couples TRBV20-1 to TRBJ2-5, with D tentatively TRBD2 (5 bases). The CDR3 runs to 15 residues. The germline CDR1 and CDR2 sequences are DFQATT and SNEGSKA (reference sequence). V lost 5 bases and J lost 5, with 21 bases in between. This CDR3 reads CSAVPSVGGWETQYF. The CDR3 DNA is TGCAGTGCTGTCCCGAGCGTAGGAGGATGGGAGACCCAGTACTTC.

The genes are TRBV7-2 and TRBJ2-1; TRBD2 matches at 9 bases. In germline, CDR1 is SGHTA, CDR2 FQGNSA. After removal of 7 bases from V and 6 bases from J, the junction contained 13 bases not matched to a gene. There are 16 residues in the CDR3. The CDR3 DNA follows: TGTGCCAGCAATTTGATACTAGCGGGCGCCGGCAATGAGCAGTTCTTC. The encoded protein is CASNLILAGAGNEQFF. Full variable domain (missing parts from reference TRBV7-2 and TRBJ2-1): GAGVSQSPSNKVTEKGKDVELRCDPISGHTALYWYRQSLGQGLEFLIYFQGNSAPDKSGLPSDRFSAERTGGSVSTLTIQRTQQEDSAVYLCASNLILAGAGNEQFFGPGTRLTVL.

The chain is built from TRBV11-2 and TRBJ2-3; D is uncertain. This CDR3 comprises 16 residues. Per the germline V gene, CDR1 is SGHAT and CDR2 is FQNNGV. V shed 7 bases and J shed 2 bases, with 19 bases lying between them. The CDR3 coding sequence is TGTGCCAGCACCACATCAATGGCCGCTATCACAGATACGCAGTATTTT. Protein product: CASTTSMAAITDTQYF.

This clonotype appeared many times. The chain employs TRBV28 and TRBJ2-5; 7 nucleotides line up with TRBD1. V lost 4 bases, J lost 0 bases, and 8 bases stayed unmatched. The length of the CDR3 is 16 residues. Germline V lookup: CDR1 MDHEN, CDR2 SYDVKM. The CDR3 loop reads CASSSPHRGNQETQYF. In nucleotides, the CDR3 is TGTGCCAGCAGTTCCCCTCACAGGGGAAACCAAGAGACCCAGTACTTC.

The chain couples TRBV11-2 to TRBJ1-5; unclear D gene. Trimming stripped 6 bases from V and 9 bases from J, with 15 bases between. CDR3 length: 13 residues. Germline-derived CDR1 and CDR2 are SGHAT and FQNNGV. CDR3 region: CASSLDSLGPQHF. The DNA for the CDR3 is TGTGCCAGCAGTTTGGATTCCCTCGGGCCCCAGCATTTT.

This clonotype has a handful of counts. J is TRBJ2-1 and V is TRBV6-4; TRBD2 matches at 7 bases. V shed 2 bases and J 0 bases; nucleotides not matched to a gene: 13. CDR3 length: 19 amino acids. Per germline, CDR1 MRHNA and CDR2 SNTAGT. CDR3: CASSDRVESGIRSYNEQFF. The CDR3 coding sequence is TGTGCCAGCAGTGACAGGGTCGAAAGCGGGATTCGCTCCTACAATGAGCAGTTCTTC.

CDR3 protein: CASSSRAGLAGARREQYF. Here the CDR3 DNA reads TGTGCCAGCAGTTCCCGGGCTGGACTAGCGGGAGCACGACGAGAGCAGTACTTC. This rearrangement joins TRBV6-2 or TRBV6-3 to TRBJ2-7, with TRBD2 matching over 13 bases. The V segment lost 4 bases and the J segment 7 bases; nucleotides outside the gene matches: 16. Germline V gene lookup returns CDR1 MNHEY and CDR2 SVGEGT. The CDR3 has 18 residues.

This clonotype was found a few times. This chain joins TRBV7-3 and TRBJ2-3, with D possibly called TRBD1 or TRBD2 (5 bases each). V was trimmed by 2 bases and J by 6 bases, leaving 15 bases between them. Germline V gene lookup returns CDR1 SGHTA and CDR2 FQGTGA. The CDR3 is made up of 15 amino acids. The CDR3 region has the DNA TGTGCCAGCAGCTTACATGGACTGGGGGAGGATACGCAGTATTTT. As protein: CASSLHGLGEDTQYF.

This clonotype was detected many times. This rearrangement joins TRBV15 to TRBJ2-2; 9 nucleotides match TRBD1. CDR1 and CDR2 from the germline V gene are LNHNV and YYDKDF (reference sequence). The trim removed 5 bases at V and 2 bases at J, leaving 6 bases unmatched. This CDR3 contains 16 residues. CDR3 bases: TGTGCCACCAGCGCCCGGGACAGGGACAACACCGGGGAGCTGTTTTTT. Translation gives CATSARDRDNTGELFF. The full variable domain, with the rest looked up from reference TRBV15 and TRBJ2-2, is DAMVIQNPRYQVTQFGKPVTLSCSQTLNHNVMYWYQQKSSQAPKLLFHYYDKDFNNEADTPDNFQSRRPNTSFCFLDIRSPGLGDTAMYLCATSARDRDNTGELFFGEGSRLTVL.

The chain recombines TRBV29-1 with TRBJ2-3, with D unclear. The germline V gene encodes CDR1 SQVTM and CDR2 ANQGSEA. V gave up 4 bases and J gave up 7 bases, with 9 bases separating them. This CDR3 is built from 11 residues. The CDR3 DNA sequence: TGCAGCGTTGTAAGGGCACATACGCAGTATTTT. Protein: CSVVRAHTQYF.

This chain links TRBV2 with TRBJ2-7, with unresolved D. Looked up from germline, CDR1 is SNHLY and CDR2 is FYNNEI. Trimming pared 6 bases from V and 6 bases from J, leaving 9 bases between. The CDR3 covers 11 residues. The CDR3 reads CASRILIEQYV. CDR3 bases: TGTGCCAGCAGGATATTAATCGAGCAGTACGTC.

The chain is built from TRBV4-2 and TRBJ2-1; D possibly corresponds to TRBD2 (6 bases). Germline values: CDR1 LGHNA, CDR2 YNFKEQ. The ends were cut back, 6 bases at V and 5 bases at J, with 17 bases in the middle. CDR3 length: 15 residues. The CDR3 nucleotides read TGTGCCAGCAGAAGAACTAGGTCGGGGGACAATGAGCAGTTCTTC. Protein: CASRRTRSGDNEQFF.

The chain uses TRBV11-3 and TRBJ2-5; 9 bases match TRBD1. CDR1 is SGHNT, CDR2 YENEEA, per germline. The CDR3 sequence is 15 residues long. With V trimmed by 1 base and J by 5 bases, 5 bases remained unmatched. Here the CDR3 reads CASSLGDRVGETQYF. The DNA for the CDR3 is TGTGCCAGCAGCTTAGGGGACAGGGTTGGCGAGACCCAGTACTTC.

The genes are TRBV7-8 and TRBJ2-5; D not resolved. The CDR3 extends over 15 amino acids. The germline V gene encodes CDR1 SGHVS and CDR2 FQNEAQ. Trimming removed 3 bases at V and 2 bases at J, with 13 bases between. CDR3 region: CASSFSPARQETQYF. The CDR3 DNA follows: TGTGCCAGCAGCTTCTCTCCGGCCCGACAAGAGACCCAGTACTTC.